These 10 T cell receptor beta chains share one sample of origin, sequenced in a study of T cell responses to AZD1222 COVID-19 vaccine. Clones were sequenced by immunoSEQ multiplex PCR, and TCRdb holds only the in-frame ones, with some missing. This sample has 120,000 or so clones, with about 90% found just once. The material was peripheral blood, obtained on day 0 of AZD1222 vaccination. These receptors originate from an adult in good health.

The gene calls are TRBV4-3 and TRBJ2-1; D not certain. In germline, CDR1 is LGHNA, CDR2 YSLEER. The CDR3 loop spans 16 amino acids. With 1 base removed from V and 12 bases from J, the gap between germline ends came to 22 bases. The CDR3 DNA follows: TGCGCCAGCAGCCAAGGTTGGGGATCACTCGCTTCAGTGCAGTTCTTC. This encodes CASSQGWGSLASVQFF.

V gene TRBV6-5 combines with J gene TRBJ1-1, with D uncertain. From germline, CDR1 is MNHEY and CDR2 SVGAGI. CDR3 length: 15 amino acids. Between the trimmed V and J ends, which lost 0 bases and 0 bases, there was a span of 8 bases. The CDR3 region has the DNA TGTGCCAGCAGTTACTCTTCGGAGATGAACACTGAAGCTTTCTTT. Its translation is CASSYSSEMNTEAFF.

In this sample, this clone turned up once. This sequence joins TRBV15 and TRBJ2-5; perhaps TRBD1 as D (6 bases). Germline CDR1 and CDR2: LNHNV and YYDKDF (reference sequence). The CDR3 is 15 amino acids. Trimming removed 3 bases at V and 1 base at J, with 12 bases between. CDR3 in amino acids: CATSSRGGPQETQYF. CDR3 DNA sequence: TGTGCCACCAGCAGTCGAGGGGGTCCCCAAGAGACCCAGTACTTC.

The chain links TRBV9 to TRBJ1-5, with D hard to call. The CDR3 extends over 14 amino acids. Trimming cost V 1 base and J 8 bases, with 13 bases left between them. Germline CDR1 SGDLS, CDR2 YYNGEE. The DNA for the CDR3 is TGTGCCAGCAGCGTACGAGACGGTGGGGAGCCCCAGCATTTT. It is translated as CASSVRDGGEPQHF.

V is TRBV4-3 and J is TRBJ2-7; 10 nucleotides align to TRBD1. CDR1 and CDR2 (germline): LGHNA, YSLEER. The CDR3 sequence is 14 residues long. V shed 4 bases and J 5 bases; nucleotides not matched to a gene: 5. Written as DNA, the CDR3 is TGCGCCAGCAGCCCGGGACAGGGGTGGGACGAGCAGTACTTC. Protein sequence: CASSPGQGWDEQYF.

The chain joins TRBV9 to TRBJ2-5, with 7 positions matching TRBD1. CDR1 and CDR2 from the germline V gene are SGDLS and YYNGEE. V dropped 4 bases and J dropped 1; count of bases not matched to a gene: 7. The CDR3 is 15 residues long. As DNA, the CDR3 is TGTGCCAGCAGCTCACGTGAGGGGGCCCAAGAGACCCAGTACTTC. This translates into CASSSREGAQETQYF.

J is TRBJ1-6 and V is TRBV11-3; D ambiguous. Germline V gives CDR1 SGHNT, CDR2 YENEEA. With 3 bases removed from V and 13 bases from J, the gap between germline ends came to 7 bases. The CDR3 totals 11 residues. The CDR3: CASSFTGPLHF. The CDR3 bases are TGTGCCAGCAGCTTTACTGGCCCCCTCCACTTT.

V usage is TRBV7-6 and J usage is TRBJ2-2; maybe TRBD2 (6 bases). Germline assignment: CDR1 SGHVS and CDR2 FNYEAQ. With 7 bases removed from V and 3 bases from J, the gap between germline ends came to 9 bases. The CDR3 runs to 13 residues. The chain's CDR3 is CASNGGYTGELFF. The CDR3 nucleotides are TGTGCCAGCAACGGGGGATACACCGGGGAGCTGTTTTTT. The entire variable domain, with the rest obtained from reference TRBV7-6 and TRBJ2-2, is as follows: GAGVSQSPRYKVTKRGQDVALRCDPISGHVSLYWYRQALGQGPEFLTYFNYEAQQDKSGLPNDRFSAERPEGSISTLTIQRTEQRDSAMYRCASNGGYTGELFFGEGSRLTVL.

The CDR3 DNA follows: TGTGCCAGCAGCCAGAACACCGGGGAGCTGTTTTTT. This sequence encodes CASSQNTGELFF. The gene calls are TRBV28 and TRBJ2-2; no definite D call. V gave up 6 bases and J gave up 1 base, with 3 bases separating them. Germline-derived CDR1 and CDR2 are MDHEN and SYDVKM. CDR3 length equals 12 residues.

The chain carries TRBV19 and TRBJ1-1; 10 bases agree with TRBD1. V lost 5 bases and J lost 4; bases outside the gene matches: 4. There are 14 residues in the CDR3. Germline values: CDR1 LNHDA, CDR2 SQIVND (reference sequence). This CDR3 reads CASSLGQGTTEAFF. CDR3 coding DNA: TGTGCCAGTAGTCTGGGACAGGGGACCACTGAAGCTTTCTTT.